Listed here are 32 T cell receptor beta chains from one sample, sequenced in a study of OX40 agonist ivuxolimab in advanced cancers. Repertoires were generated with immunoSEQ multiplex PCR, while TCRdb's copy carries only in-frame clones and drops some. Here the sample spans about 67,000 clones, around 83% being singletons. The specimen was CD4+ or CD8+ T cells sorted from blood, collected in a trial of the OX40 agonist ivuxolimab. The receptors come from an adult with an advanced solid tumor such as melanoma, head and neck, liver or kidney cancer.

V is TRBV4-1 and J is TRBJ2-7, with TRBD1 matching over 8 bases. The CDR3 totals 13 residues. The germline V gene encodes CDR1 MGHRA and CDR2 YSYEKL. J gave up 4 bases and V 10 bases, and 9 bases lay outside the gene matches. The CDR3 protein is CAIRGTGPYEQYF. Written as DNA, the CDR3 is TGCGCCATCCGGGGGACAGGTCCTTACGAGCAGTACTTC.

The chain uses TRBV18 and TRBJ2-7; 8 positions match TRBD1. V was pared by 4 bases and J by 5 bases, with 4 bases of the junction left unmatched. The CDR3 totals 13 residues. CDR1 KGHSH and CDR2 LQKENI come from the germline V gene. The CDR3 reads CASSLDRGNEQYF. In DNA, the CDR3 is TGTGCCAGCTCACTCGACAGGGGAAACGAGCAGTACTTC.

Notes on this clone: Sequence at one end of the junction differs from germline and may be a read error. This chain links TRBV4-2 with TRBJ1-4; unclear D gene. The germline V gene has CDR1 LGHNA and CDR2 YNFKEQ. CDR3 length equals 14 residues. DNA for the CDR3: TGTGCCAGCAACCAAGGCGAGAAAGAGGAAAAACTGTTTTTT. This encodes CASNQGEKEEKLFF.

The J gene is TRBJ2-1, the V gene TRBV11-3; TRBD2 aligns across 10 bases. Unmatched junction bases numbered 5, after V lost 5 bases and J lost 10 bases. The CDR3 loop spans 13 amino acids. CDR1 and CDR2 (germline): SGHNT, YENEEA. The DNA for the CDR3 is TGTGCCAGCAGCACCATACTAGCGGGGGAGCAGTTCTTC. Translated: CASSTILAGEQFF.

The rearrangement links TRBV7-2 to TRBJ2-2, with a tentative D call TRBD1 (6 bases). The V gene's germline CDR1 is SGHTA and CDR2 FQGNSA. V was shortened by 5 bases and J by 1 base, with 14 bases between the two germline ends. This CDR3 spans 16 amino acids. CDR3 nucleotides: TGTGCCAGCAGCCGTGGTGGGGGCTGGAACACCGGGGAGCTGTTTTTT. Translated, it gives CASSRGGGWNTGELFF. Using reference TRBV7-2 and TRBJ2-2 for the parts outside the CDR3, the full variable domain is GAGVSQSPSNKVTEKGKDVELRCDPISGHTALYWYRQSLGQGLEFLIYFQGNSAPDKSGLPSDRFSAERTGGSVSTLTIQRTQQEDSAVYLCASSRGGGWNTGELFFGEGSRLTVL.

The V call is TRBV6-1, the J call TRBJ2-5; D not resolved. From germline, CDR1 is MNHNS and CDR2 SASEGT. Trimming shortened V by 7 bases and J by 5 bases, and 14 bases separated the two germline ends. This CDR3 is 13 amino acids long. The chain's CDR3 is CASIALPGETQYF. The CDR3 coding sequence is TGTGCCAGCATTGCCCTCCCCGGGGAGACCCAGTACTTC.

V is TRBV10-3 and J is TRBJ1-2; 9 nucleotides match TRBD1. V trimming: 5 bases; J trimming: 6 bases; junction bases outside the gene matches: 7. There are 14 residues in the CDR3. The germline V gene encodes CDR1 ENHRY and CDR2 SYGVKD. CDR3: CAISSGQGRNGYTF. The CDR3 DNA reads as TGTGCCATCAGTTCAGGACAGGGGAGGAATGGCTACACCTTC.

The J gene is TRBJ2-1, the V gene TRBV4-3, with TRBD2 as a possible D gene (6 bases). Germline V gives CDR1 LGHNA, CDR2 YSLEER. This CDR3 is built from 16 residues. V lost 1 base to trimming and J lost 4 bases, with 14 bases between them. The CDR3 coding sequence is TGCGCCAGCAGCCAAGTTTACGGGGGACCGTACAATGAGCAGTTCTTC. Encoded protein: CASSQVYGGPYNEQFF.

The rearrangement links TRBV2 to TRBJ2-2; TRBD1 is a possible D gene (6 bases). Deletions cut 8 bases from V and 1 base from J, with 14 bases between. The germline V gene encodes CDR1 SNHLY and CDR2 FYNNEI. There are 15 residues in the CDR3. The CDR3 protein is CASGSGTRNTGELFF. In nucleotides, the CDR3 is TGTGCCAGCGGATCCGGGACAAGGAACACCGGGGAGCTGTTTTTT.

In nucleotides, the CDR3 is TGCAGCGCGGGTGGACTAGCGGACACCGGGGAGCTGTTTTTT. This gives the protein CSAGGLADTGELFF. The chain combines TRBV29-1 with TRBJ2-2; 10 bases match TRBD2. Germline CDR1 and CDR2: SQVTM and ANQGSEA. V was clipped by 7 bases and J by 3 bases; unmatched bases: 5. CDR3 length: 14 amino acids.

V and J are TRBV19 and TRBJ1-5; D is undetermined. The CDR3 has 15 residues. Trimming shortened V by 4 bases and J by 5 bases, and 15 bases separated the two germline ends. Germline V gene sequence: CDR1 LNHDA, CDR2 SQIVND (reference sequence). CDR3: CASSNEIFPHQPQHF. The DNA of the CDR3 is TGTGCCAGTAGTAACGAGATCTTTCCACATCAGCCCCAGCATTTT. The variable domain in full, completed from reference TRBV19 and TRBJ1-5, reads DGGITQSPKYLFRKEGQNVTLSCEQNLNHDAMYWYRQDPGQGLRLIYYSQIVNDFQKGDIAEGYSVSREKKESFPLTVTSAQKNPTAFYLCASSNEIFPHQPQHFGDGTRLSIL.

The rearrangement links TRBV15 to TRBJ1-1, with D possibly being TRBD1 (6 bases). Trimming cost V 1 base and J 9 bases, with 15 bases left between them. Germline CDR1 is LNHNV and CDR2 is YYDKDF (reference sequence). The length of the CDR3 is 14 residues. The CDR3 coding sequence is TGTGCCACCAGCAGAGCCCTTCAACAGGGCAAAGCTTTCTTT. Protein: CATSRALQQGKAFF. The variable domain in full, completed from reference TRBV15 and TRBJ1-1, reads DAMVIQNPRYQVTQFGKPVTLSCSQTLNHNVMYWYQQKSSQAPKLLFHYYDKDFNNEADTPDNFQSRRPNTSFCFLDIRSPGLGDTAMYLCATSRALQQGKAFFGQGTRLTVV.

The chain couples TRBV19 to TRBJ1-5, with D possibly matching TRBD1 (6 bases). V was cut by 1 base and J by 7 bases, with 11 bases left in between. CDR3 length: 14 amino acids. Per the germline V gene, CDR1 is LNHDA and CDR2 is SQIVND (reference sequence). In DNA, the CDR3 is TGTGCCAGTAGTATAGTGGGGGCCGGGCAGCCCCAGCATTTT. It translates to CASSIVGAGQPQHF.

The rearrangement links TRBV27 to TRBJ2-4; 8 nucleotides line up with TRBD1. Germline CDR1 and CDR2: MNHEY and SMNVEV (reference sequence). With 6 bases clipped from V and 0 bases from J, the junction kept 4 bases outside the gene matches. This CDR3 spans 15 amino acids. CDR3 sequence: CASRDRDLAKNIQYF. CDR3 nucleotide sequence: TGTGCCAGCAGGGACAGGGATCTAGCCAAAAACATTCAGTACTTC.

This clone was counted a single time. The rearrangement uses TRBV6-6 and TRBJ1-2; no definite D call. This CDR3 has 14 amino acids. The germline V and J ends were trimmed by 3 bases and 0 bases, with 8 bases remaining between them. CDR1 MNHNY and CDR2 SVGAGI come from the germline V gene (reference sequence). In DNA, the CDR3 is TGTGCCAGCAGTTATGGCGGTACTAACTATGGCTACACCTTC. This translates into CASSYGGTNYGYTF.

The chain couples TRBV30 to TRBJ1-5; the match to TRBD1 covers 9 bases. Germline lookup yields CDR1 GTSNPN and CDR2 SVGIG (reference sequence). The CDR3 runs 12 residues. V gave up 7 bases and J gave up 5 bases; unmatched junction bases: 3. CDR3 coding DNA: TGTGCCTCCGGACAGGGGTATCAGCCCCAGCATTTT. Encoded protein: CASGQGYQPQHF.

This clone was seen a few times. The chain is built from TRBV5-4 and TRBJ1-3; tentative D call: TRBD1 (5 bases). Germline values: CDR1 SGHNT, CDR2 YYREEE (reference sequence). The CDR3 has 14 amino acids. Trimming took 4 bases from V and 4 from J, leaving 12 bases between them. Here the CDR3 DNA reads TGTGCCAGCAGCGTCGGACGGGGCGGAAACACCATATATTTT. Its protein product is CASSVGRGGNTIYF. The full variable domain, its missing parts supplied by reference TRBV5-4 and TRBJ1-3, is ETGVTQSPTHLIKTRGQQVTLRCSSQSGHNTVSWYQQALGQGPQFIFQYYREEENGRGNFPPRFSGLQFPNYSSELNVNALELDDSALYLCASSVGRGGNTIYFGEGSWLTVV.

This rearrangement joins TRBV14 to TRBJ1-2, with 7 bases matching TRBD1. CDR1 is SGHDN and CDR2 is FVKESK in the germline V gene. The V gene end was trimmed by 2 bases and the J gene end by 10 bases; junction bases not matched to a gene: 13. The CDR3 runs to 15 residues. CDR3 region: CASSQFKDRAKNYTF. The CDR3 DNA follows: TGTGCCAGCAGCCAATTTAAAGACAGGGCGAAGAACTACACCTTC.

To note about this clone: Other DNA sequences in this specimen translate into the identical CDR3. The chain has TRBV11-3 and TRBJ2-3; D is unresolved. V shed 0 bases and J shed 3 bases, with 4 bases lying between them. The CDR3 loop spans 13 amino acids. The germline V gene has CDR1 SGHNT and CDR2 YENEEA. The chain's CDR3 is CASSLDLTDTQYF. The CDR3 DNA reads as TGTGCCAGCAGCTTAGATCTTACAGATACGCAGTATTTT.

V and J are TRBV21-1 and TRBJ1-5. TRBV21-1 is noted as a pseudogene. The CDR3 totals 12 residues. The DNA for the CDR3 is TGTGCCAGCAGCAAGGTTGAAGGGCCCCAGCATTTT. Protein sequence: CASSKVEGPQHF.

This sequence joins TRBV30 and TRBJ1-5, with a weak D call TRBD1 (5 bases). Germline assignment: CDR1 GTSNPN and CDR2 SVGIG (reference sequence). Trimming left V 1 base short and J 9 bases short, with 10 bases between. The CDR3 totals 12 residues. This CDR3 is CAWSAPGGPQHF. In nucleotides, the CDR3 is TGTGCCTGGAGTGCCCCCGGGGGGCCCCAGCATTTT.

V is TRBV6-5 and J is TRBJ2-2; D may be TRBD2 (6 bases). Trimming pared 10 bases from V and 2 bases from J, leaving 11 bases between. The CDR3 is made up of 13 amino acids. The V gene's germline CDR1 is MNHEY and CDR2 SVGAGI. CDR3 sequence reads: CAIGTFNTGELFF. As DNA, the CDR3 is TGTGCCATCGGGACTTTCAACACCGGGGAGCTGTTTTTT.

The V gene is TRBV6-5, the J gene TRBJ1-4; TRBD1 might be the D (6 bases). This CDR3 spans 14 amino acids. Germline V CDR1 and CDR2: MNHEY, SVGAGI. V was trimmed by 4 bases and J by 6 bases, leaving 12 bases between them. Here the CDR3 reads CASSSRGRYEKLFF. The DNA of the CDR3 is TGTGCCAGCAGTTCCAGGGGAAGATATGAAAAACTGTTTTTT.

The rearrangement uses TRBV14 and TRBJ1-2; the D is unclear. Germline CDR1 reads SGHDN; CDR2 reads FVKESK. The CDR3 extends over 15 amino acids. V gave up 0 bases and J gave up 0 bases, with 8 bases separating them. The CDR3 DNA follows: TGTGCCAGCAGCCAAGAACTGGGATCTAACTATGGCTACACCTTC. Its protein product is CASSQELGSNYGYTF.

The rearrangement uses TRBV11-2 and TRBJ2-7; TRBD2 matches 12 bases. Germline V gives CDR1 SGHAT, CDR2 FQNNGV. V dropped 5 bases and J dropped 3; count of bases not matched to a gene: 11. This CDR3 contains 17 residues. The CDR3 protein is CASSTGLAGTFRYEQYF. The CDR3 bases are TGTGCCAGCAGCACTGGACTAGCGGGGACCTTTCGCTACGAGCAGTACTTC.

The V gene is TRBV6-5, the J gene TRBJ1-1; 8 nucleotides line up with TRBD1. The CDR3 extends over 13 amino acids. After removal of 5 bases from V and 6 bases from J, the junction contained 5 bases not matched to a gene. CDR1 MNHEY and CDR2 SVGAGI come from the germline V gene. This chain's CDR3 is CASSRTGKAEAFF. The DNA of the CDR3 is TGTGCCAGCAGTCGGACAGGGAAGGCTGAAGCTTTCTTT.

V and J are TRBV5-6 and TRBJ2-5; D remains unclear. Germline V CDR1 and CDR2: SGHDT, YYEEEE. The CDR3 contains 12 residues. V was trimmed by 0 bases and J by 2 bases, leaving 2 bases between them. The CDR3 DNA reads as TGTGCCAGCAGCTTGGGGCAAGAGACCCAGTACTTC. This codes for CASSLGQETQYF.

The CDR3 DNA reads as TGTGCCAGTACCCAGGTACCGGGACAGAGCTCTGGGGCCAACGTCCTGACTTTC. It yields the protein CASTQVPGQSSGANVLTF. The V and J genes are TRBV19 and TRBJ2-6; 7 bases match TRBD1. CDR1 is LNHDA and CDR2 is SQIVND in the germline V gene (reference sequence). The CDR3 spans 18 residues. J gave up 0 bases and V 7 bases, and 12 bases lay outside the gene matches.

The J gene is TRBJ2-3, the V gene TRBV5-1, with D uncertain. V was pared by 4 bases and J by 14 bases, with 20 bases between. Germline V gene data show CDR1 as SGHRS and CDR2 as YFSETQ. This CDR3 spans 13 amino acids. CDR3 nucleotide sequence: TGCGCCAGCAGCACGGAAGGCGCCCTCGTTAGGTATTTT. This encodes CASSTEGALVRYF.

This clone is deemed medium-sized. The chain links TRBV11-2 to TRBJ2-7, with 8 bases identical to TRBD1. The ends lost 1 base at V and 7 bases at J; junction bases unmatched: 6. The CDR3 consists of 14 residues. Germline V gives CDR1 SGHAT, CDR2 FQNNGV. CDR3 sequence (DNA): TGTGCCAGCAGCTTAGGAACGACAGGGGAAGAGCAGTACTTC. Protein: CASSLGTTGEEQYF. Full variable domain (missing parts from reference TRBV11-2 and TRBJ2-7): EAGVAQSPRYKIIEKRQSVAFWCNPISGHATLYWYQQILGQGPKLLIQFQNNGVVDDSQLPKDRFSAERLKGVDSTLKIQPAKLEDSAVYLCASSLGTTGEEQYFGPGTRLTVT.

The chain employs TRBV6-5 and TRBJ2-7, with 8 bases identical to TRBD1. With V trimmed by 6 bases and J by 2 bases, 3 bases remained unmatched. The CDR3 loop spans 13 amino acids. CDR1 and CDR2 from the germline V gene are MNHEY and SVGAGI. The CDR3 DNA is TGTGCCAGCAGCCCAGGGGGCCCCTACGAGCAGTACTTC. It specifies CASSPGGPYEQYF.

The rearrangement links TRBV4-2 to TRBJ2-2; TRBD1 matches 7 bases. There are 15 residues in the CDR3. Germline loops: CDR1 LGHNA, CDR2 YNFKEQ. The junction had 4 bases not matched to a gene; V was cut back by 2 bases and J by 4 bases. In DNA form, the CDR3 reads TGTGCCAGCAGCCAAACAGGGGTGGGCACCGGGGAGCTGTTTTTT. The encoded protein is CASSQTGVGTGELFF.